The entry that follows covers one T cell receptor (beta chain) sequence. Antigen unknown. Some clones are missing from TCRdb's copy, which holds only in-frame ones; the method was immunoSEQ multiplex PCR. The table lists 75,000 or so clones, over 75% of them singletons. This specimen comes from a study of vaccination effects on CD4 cells after COVID-19. Before sequencing took place, the ViraFEST assay used viral peptide pools to expand antigen-specific CD4+ T cells. Following culture for roughly 10 days, CD4+ T cells were isolated. All study participants received two doses of BNT162b2 or mRNA-1273 vaccine. Nucleocapsid antibodies stayed negative before and after vaccination, showing no earlier SARS-CoV-2 infection. Cultures received IL-2 medium that replaced half the medium on days 3 and 7. The CDR3 contains 16 residues. Trimming took 2 bases from V and 4 from J, leaving 14 bases between them. Per germline, CDR1 KGHSH and CDR2 LQKENI.

This chain uses TRBV18 with TRBJ1-4; D may be TRBD1 (5 bases). The source is a human donor who received a COVID-19 vaccine. This specimen was CD4+ T cells from PBMCs cultured with HCoV-OC43 spike peptides, taken after COVID-19 vaccination. Subset indicated: HCoV-OC43 spike overlapping peptide pool stimulation. CDR3 DNA: TGTGCCAGCTCACCAAGGGAGGGGCCCCGTAATGAAAAACTGTTTTTT. This translates into CASSPREGPRNEKLFF. The whole variable domain, filled in from reference TRBV18 and TRBJ1-4, reads NAGVMQNPRHLVRRRGQEARLRCSPMKGHSHVYWYRQLPEEGLKFMVYLQKENIIDESGMPKERFSAEFPKEGPSILRIQQVVRGDSAAYFCASSPREGPRNEKLFFGSGTQLSVL.